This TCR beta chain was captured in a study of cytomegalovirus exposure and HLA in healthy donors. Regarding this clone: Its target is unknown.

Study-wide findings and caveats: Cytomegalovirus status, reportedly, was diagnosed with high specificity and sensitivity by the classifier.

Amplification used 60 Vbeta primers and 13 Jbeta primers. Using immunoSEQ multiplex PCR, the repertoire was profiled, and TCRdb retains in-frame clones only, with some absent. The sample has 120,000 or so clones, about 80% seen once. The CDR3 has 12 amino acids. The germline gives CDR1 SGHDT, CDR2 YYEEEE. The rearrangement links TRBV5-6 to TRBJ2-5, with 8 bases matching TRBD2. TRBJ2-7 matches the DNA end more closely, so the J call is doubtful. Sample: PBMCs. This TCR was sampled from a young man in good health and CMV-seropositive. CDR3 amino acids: CASSFSGNEQYF. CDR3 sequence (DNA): TGTGCCAGCAGCTTTAGCGGGAACGAGCAGTACTTC.